This T cell receptor beta chain is from a study of blood T cells in healthy people across ages. Peripheral blood was drawn, roughly 10 milliliters per donor. This clonotype was counted only a few times. What it binds is unknown. Points from the study as a whole: Donors of long life had a larger count of naive CD4+ cells and greater diversity than aged donors. In these data, TCR beta diversity tracked strongly with naive T cell percentage.

The length of the CDR3 is 13 residues. The germline V gene has CDR1 MNHNS and CDR2 SASEGT. Deletions cut 5 bases from V and 5 bases from J, with 10 bases between. Through a sample-barcoded 5' primer and a J-beta primer mix, a second PCR was run for about 6 to 11 cycles. TCRdb recomputed calls from the 5' RACE reads with MiXCR, one row per CDR3 protein. There are around 1.5 million distinct CDR3 sequences in the sample; 42% occur only once, and roughly 7.9% lies in the top ten. Sequenced material: blood. The sequence came from a woman between 18 and 29 years old in good health. The chain has TRBV6-1 and TRBJ1-5; perhaps TRBD1 as D (6 bases). As DNA, the CDR3 is TGTGCCAGCAGTTGGGACATTGATCAGCCCCAGCATTTT. This encodes CASSWDIDQPQHF.